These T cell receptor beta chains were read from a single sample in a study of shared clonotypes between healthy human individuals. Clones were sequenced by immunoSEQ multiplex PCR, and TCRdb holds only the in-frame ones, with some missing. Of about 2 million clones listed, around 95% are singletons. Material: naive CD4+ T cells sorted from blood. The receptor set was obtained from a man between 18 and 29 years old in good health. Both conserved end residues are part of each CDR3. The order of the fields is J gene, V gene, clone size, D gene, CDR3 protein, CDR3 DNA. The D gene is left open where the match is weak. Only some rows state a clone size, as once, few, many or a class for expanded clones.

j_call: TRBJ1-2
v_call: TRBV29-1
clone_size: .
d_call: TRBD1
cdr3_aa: CSVNLQGAGSGYTF
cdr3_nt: TGCAGCGTCAATCTCCAGGGGGCTGGGAGTGGCTACACCTTC

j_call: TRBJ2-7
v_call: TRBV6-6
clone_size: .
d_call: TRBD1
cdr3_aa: CATRTGDFGEQYF
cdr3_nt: TGTGCCACCCGGACAGGGGATTTTGGCGAGCAGTACTTC

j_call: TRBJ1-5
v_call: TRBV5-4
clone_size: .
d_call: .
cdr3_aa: CASSLEQGQPQHF
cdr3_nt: TGTGCCAGCAGCCTAGAACAGGGACAGCCCCAGCATTTT

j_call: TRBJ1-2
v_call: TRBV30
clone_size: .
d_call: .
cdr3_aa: CAWSVQVDYGYTF
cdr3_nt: TGTGCCTGGAGTGTGCAGGTGGACTATGGCTACACCTTC

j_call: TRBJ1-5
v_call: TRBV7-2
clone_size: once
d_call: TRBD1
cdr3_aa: CASSFSTGGHQPQHF
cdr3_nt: TGTGCCAGCAGCTTCTCGACAGGGGGACATCAGCCCCAGCATTTT

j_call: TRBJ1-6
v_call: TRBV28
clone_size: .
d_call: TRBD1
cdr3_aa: CASSDRAGNSPLHF
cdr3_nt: TGTGCCAGCAGCGACAGGGCGGGTAATTCACCCCTCCACTTT

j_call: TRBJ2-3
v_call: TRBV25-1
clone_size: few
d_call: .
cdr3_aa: CASSESGTDTQYF
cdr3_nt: TGTGCCAGCAGTGAATCGGGGACAGATACGCAGTATTTT

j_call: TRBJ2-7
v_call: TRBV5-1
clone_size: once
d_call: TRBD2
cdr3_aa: CASSFQRGPYEQYF
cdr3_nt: TGCGCCAGCAGCTTTCAGCGGGGGCCTTACGAGCAGTACTTC

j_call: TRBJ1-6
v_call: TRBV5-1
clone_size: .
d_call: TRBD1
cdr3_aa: CASSSDGTATPSSYNSPLHF
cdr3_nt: TGCGCCAGCAGCTCCGACGGGACAGCTACCCCGAGCTCCTATAATTCACCCCTCCACTTT

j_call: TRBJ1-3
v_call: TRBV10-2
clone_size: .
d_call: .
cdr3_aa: CASSDNNSGNTIYF
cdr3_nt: TGCGCCAGCAGTGACAACAACTCTGGAAACACCATATATTTT

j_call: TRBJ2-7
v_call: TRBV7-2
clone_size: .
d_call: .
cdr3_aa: CASSSAAPYEQYF
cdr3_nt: TGTGCCAGCAGCTCCGCAGCCCCCTACGAGCAGTACTTC

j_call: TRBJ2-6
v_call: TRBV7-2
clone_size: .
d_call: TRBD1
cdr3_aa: CASSLGKPGQGPLTF
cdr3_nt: TGTGCCAGCAGCTTAGGAAAACCGGGACAGGGTCCCCTGACTTTC

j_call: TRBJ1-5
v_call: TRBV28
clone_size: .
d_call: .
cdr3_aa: CASSSSSTGRPNQPQHF
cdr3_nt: TGTGCCAGCAGTTCCTCCAGTACCGGACGGCCTAATCAGCCCCAGCATTTT

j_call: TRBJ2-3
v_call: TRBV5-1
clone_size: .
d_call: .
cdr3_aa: CASSLPEDTQYF
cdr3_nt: TGCGCCAGCAGCTTACCAGAAGATACGCAGTATTTT

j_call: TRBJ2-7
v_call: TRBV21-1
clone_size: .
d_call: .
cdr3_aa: CASTRDRSSYEQYF
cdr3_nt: TGTGCCAGCACCAGGGACAGGAGCTCCTACGAGCAGTACTTC

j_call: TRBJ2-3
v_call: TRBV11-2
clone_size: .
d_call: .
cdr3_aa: CASSLDWITDTQYF
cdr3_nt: TGTGCCAGCAGCTTAGATTGGATCACAGATACGCAGTATTTT

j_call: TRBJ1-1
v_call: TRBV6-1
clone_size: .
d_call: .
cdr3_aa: CASSERGTEAFF
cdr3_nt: TGTGCCAGCAGTGAGAGGGGCACTGAAGCTTTCTTT

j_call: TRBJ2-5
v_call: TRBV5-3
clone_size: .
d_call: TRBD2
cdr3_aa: CARRPTSGYNEQYF
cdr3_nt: TGTGCCAGAAGACCTACTAGCGGCTACAATGAGCAGTACTTC

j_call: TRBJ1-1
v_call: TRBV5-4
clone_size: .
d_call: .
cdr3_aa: CASSLPGMNTEAFF
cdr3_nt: TGTGCCAGCAGCTTACCAGGGATGAACACTGAAGCTTTCTTT

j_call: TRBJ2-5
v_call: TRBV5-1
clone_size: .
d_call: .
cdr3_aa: CASSLPGEETQYF
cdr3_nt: TGCGCCAGCAGCTTGCCAGGGGAAGAGACCCAGTACTTC

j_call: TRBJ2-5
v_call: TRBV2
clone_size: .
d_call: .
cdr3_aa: CATLGGSETQYF
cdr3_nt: TGTGCCACCCTGGGAGGTTCAGAGACCCAGTACTTC

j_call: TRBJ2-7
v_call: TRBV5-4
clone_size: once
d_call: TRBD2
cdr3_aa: CASSSSGGSGEQYF
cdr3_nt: TGTGCCAGCAGCTCGAGCGGGGGTAGTGGCGAGCAGTACTTC

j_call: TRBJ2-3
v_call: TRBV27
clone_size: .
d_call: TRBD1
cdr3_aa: CASRNPGTGGADTQYF
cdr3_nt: TGTGCCAGCAGAAATCCCGGGACAGGGGGTGCAGATACGCAGTATTTT

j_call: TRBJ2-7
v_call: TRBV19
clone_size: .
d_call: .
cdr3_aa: CASNGQGTGEQYF
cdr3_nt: TGTGCCAGTAACGGGCAGGGAACCGGGGAGCAGTACTTC

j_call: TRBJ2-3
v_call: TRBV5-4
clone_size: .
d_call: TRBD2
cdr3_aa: CASSLGSGRAQDTQYF
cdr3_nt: TGTGCCAGCAGCTTGGGTAGCGGGAGGGCCCAAGATACGCAGTATTTT

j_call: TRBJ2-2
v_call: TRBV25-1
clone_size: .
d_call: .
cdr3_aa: CATLTTGSGELFF
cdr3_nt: TGTGCCACCCTAACCACAGGATCCGGGGAGCTGTTTTTT

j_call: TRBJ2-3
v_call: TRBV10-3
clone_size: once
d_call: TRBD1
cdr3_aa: CAIRDRVADTQYF
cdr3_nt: TGTGCCATCCGGGACAGGGTGGCAGATACGCAGTATTTT

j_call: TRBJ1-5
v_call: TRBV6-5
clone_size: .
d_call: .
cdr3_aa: CASSADTGYGQPQHF
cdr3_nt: TGTGCCAGCAGTGCCGATACAGGGTACGGGCAGCCCCAGCATTTT

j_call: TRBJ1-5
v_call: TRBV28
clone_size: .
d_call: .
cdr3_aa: CASKGGTSNQPQHF
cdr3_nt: TGTGCCAGCAAAGGGGGGACTAGCAATCAGCCCCAGCATTTT

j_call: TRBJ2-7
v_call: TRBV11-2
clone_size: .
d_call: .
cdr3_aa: CASSFLSSYEQYF
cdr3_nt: TGTGCCAGCAGCTTCCTAAGCTCCTACGAGCAGTACTTC

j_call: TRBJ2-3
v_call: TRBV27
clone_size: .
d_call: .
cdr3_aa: CASSFRGYPPISTDTQYF
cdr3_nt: TGTGCCAGCAGTTTTAGGGGGTATCCCCCTATTAGCACAGATACGCAGTATTTT

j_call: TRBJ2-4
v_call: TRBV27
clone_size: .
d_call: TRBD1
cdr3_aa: CASSLGTGGNNIQYF
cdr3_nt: TGTGCCAGCAGTCTAGGGACAGGAGGGAATAACATTCAGTACTTC

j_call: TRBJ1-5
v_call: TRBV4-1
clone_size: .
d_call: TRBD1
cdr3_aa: CASSLISGQGSNQPQHF
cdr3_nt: TGCGCCAGCAGCCTTATTTCTGGACAGGGCAGCAATCAGCCCCAGCATTTT

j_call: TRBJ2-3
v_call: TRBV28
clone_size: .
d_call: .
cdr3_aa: CASRSRDPPSTDTQYF
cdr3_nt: TGTGCCAGCAGAAGCAGGGACCCCCCTAGCACAGATACGCAGTATTTT

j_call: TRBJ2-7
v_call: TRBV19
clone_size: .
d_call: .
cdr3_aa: CASSTPGRYEQYF
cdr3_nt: TGTGCCAGTAGTACCCCGGGCCGTTACGAGCAGTACTTC

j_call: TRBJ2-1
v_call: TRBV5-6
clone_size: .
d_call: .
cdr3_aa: CASTVAVSSYNEQFF
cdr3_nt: TGTGCCAGCACCGTAGCGGTTAGCTCCTACAATGAGCAGTTCTTC

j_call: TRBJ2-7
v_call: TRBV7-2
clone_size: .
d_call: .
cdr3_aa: CASSFLDGYEQYF
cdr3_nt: TGTGCCAGCAGCTTTCTGGACGGCTACGAGCAGTACTTC

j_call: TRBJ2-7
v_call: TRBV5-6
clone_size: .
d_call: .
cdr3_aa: CASSLKPTGEQYF
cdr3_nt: TGTGCCAGCAGCCTCAAACCGACAGGAGAGCAGTACTTC

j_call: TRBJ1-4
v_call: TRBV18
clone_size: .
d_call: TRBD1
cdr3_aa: CASSETGANEKLFF
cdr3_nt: TGTGCCAGCTCCGAGACAGGGGCTAATGAAAAACTGTTTTTT

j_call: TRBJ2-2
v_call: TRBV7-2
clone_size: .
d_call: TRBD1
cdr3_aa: CASSQDRGSGELFF
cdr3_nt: TGTGCCAGCAGCCAAGACAGGGGATCCGGGGAGCTGTTTTTT

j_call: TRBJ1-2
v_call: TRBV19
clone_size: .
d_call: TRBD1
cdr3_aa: CASSIMTGDYGYTF
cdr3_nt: TGTGCCAGTAGTATAATGACAGGGGACTATGGCTACACCTTC

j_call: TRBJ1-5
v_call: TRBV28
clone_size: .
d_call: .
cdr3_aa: CASSSQVGTRAILPQHF
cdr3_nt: TGTGCCAGCAGTTCCCAGGTCGGGACGAGAGCAATCTTGCCCCAGCATTTT

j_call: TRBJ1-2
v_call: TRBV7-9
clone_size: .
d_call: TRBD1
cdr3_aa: CASSLGGQGESYTF
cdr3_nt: TGTGCCAGCAGCTTAGGAGGACAGGGTGAAAGCTACACCTTC

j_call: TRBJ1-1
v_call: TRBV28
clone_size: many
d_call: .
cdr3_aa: CASSSPGRANTEAFF
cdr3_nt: TGTGCCAGCAGTTCCCCCGGCAGGGCGAACACTGAAGCTTTCTTT

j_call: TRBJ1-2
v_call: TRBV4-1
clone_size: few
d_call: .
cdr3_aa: CASSLQQQTNYGYTF
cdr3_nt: TGCGCCAGCAGCCTCCAACAGCAAACCAACTATGGCTACACCTTC

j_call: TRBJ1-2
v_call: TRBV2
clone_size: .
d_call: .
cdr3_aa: CASSDPGLGGGYTF
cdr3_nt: TGTGCCAGCAGTGATCCGGGACTTGGAGGTGGCTACACCTTC

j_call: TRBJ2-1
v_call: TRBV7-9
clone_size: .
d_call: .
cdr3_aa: CASSLARPGVDEQFF
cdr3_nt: TGTGCCAGCAGCTTAGCGCGCCCAGGGGTGGATGAGCAGTTCTTC

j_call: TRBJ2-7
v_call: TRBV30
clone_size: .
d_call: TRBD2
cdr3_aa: CAWSNSGGYEQYF
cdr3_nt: TGTGCCTGGAGTAACAGCGGGGGCTACGAGCAGTACTTC

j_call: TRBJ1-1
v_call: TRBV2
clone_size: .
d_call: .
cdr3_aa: CASSLHRTFMNTEAFF
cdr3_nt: TGTGCCAGCAGCCTTCATCGGACATTTATGAACACTGAAGCTTTCTTT

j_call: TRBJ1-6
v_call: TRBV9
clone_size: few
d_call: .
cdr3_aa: CASSVAGNSPLHF
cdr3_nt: TGTGCCAGCAGCGTAGCCGGGAATTCACCCCTCCACTTT

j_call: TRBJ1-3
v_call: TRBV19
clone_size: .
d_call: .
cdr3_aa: CASSPPQGSGNTIYF
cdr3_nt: TGTGCCAGTAGTCCCCCACAGGGCTCTGGAAACACCATATATTTT

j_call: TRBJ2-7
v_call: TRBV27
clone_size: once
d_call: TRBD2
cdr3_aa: CASIPLSGTSGRASPIEQYF
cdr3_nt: TGTGCCAGCATCCCCCTCTCAGGGACTAGCGGGAGGGCCTCCCCCATCGAGCAGTACTTC

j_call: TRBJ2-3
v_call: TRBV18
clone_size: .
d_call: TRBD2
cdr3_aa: CASSPTSGSGPDTQYF
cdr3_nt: TGTGCCAGCTCCCCGACTAGCGGGAGTGGCCCAGATACGCAGTATTTT

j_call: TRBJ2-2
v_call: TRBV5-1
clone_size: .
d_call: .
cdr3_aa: CASSLVGLIANTGELFF
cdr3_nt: TGCGCCAGCAGCTTGGTCGGGCTAATCGCGAACACCGGGGAGCTGTTTTTT